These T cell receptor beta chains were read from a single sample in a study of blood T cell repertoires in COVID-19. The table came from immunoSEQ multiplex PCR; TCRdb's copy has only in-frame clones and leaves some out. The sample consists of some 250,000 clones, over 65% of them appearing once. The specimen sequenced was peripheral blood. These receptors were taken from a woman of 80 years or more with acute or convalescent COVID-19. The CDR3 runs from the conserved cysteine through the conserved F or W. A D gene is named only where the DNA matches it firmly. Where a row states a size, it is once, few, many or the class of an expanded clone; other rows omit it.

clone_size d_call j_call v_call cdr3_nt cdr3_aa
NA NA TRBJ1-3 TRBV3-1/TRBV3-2 TGTGCCAGCAGCCCCCGGGGGTACGGCGGAGCCACCATATATTTT CASSPRGYGGATIYF
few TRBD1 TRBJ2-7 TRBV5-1 TGCGCCAGCAGCTTGACAGGGGGAGAGCAGTACTTC CASSLTGGEQYF
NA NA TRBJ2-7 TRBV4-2 TGTGCCAGCAGCCAAGGGTGGGGAAGAGATGCGGGCTACGAGCAGTACTTC CASSQGWGRDAGYEQYF
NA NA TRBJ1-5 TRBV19 TGTGCCAGTAGTACCATACAACCGGGGCAGCCCCAGCATTTT CASSTIQPGQPQHF
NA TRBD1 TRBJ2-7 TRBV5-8 TGTGCCAGCAGCTTGACTCCGGGACAGGGGTCCTACGAGCAGTACTTC CASSLTPGQGSYEQYF
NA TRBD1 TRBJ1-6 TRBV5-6 TGTGCCAGCAGCTCCCAGCCTGGGACAGGAATTGGTAATTCACCCCTCCACTTT CASSSQPGTGIGNSPLHF
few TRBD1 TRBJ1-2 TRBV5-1 TGCGCCAGCAGCTCTGGACAGGGTTATGGCTACACCTTC CASSSGQGYGYTF
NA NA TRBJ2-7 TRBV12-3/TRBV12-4 TGTGCCAGCAGTTCCGTCTACGAGCAGTACTTC CASSSVYEQYF
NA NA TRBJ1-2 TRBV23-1 TGCGCCACCCGAGGGGGGGGAAGCGGCTACACCTTC CATRGGGSGYTF
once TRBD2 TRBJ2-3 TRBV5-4 TGTGCCAGCAGCTTGGAACTCGGGACTAGCGGTACAGATACGCAGTATTTT CASSLELGTSGTDTQYF
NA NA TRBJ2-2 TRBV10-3 TGTGCCATCAGTGAGCCGGCCGGGGAGCTGTTTTTT CAISEPAGELFF
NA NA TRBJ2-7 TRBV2 TGTGCCAGCAGTCCCCGGGACAACCCCTACGAGCAGTACTTC CASSPRDNPYEQYF
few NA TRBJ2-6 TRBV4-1 TGCGCCAGCAGCCAGCCTGTTCAGGGGAACTCTGGGGCCAACGTCCTGACTTTC CASSQPVQGNSGANVLTF
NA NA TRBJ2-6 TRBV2 TGTGCCAGCGGAAGGACAGAAACAAGTCTTGGCCGCTCTGGGGCCAACGTCCTGACTTTC CASGRTETSLGRSGANVLTF
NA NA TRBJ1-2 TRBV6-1 TGTGCCAGCAGTGAAGGGCAGGGTGTCACCTATGGCTACACCTTC CASSEGQGVTYGYTF
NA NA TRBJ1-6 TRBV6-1 TGTGCCAGCAGTGAAACCGCGGTGAGCTCCTATAATTCACCCCTCCACTTT CASSETAVSSYNSPLHF
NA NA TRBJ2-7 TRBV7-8 TGTGCCAGCAGCTTAGCACGCGAGGTCTACGAGCAGTACTTC CASSLAREVYEQYF
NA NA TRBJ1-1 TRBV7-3 TGTGCCAGCAGCCCCCGACCCTCGACAGGCCCGAACACTGAAGCTTTCTTT CASSPRPSTGPNTEAFF
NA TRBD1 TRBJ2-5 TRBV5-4 TGTGCCAGCAGCTTACCCCAACAGGGGTGGAAAGAGACCCAGTACTTC CASSLPQQGWKETQYF
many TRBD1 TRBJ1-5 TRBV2 TGTGCCAGCTCGAGACAGGGTGGCAATCAGCCCCAGCATTTT CASSRQGGNQPQHF
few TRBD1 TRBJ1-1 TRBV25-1 TGTGCCAGCAGTGAACGGACAGGGTACACTGAAGCTTTCTTT CASSERTGYTEAFF
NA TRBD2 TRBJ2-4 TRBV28 TGTGCCAGCAGTCTAAGAGGGCGGGAGGGGTCTTTGGTTCAGTACTTC CASSLRGREGSLVQYF
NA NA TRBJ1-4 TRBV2 TGTGCCAGCAGTGAAGCTGGGGTCCGGGGGGGGAAACTGTTTTTT CASSEAGVRGGKLFF
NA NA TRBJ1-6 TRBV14 TGTGCCAGCAGCCGCAGCGGGACGCTTAATTCACCCCTCCACTTT CASSRSGTLNSPLHF
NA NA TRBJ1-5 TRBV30 TGTGCCTGGAGCCTCGGTGGGCCTACAAGTCAGCCCCAGCATTTT CAWSLGGPTSQPQHF
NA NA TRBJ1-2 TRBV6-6 TGTGCCAGCAGTTACGCCGGGGGGGGTGGTGTGTTCGGCTACACCTTC CASSYAGGGGVFGYTF
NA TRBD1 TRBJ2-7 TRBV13 TGTGCCAGCAGCTTAGGCCATAGGGGACAGGGTTTCATCTACGAGCAGTACTTC CASSLGHRGQGFIYEQYF
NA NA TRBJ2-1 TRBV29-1 TGCAGCGTATGGTTCAGGGGTTGGGCGGTCTCCTACAATGAGCAGTTCTTC CSVWFRGWAVSYNEQFF
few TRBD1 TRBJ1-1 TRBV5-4 TGTGCCAGCAGCTCAGGGACAGGGGGAACTGAAGCTTTCTTT CASSSGTGGTEAFF
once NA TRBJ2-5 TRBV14 TGTGCCAGCAGCCAAGAAAACAGGGCAGAGACCCAGTACTTC CASSQENRAETQYF
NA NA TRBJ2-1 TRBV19 TGTGCCAGTAGTCGCTCGTGGGGCCCCCCATACAATGAGCAGTTCTTC CASSRSWGPPYNEQFF
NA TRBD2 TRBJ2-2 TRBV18 TGTGCCAGCTCACCGGGACTACCGACCGGGGAGCTGTTTTTT CASSPGLPTGELFF
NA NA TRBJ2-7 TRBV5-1 TGCGCCAGCAGCCCGGGAGTCTCCGAGCAGTACTTC CASSPGVSEQYF
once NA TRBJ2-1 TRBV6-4 TGTGCCAGCAGTGGAGGTACAGGGCTAAACTCCTACAATGAGCAGTTCTTC CASSGGTGLNSYNEQFF
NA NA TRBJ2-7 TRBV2 TGTGCCAGCAGTGAGCAGGGGCTCCCCTTTAGCGAGCAGTACTTC CASSEQGLPFSEQYF